This T cell receptor beta chain is from a study of blood T cell repertoires in COVID-19 (dated by TCRdb to 2020 to 2021). Describing the broader study: Collaborator samples came from the United States, Italy and Spain and covered acute and convalescent phases of COVID-19. The material from the prospective study consisted of cDNA or gDNA derived from T cells, B-cell-depleted T cells, or PBMCs. The dataset comprised deeply sampled blood TCRbeta repertoires from subjects exposed to, actively infected with, or recovered from COVID-19. A freely available public database, intended as a resource for researchers studying the immune response to SARS-CoV-2, is where the repertoires were released. Samples were obtained from the ongoing ImmuneRACE study (first 160 participants) and from some 1,200 subjects provided by 6 global collaborators. The sample metadata nearly always contained a de-identified subject ID, COVID-19 status, age in years and sex. HLA class I and class II types, where available, came from metadata supplied by the sample provider rather than from assay-based typing. Findings and caveats that apply to the study as a whole: The amount of clinical and demographic metadata varied by source and participant and was provided uncurated.

The CDR3 goes from the cysteine to the phenylalanine over 18 residues. The read is trimmed to its CDR3 DNA, 54 bases read in frame from base 1. The germline V gene yields SGHVS for CDR1 and FQNEAQ for CDR2. The junction shows trimming of 4 bases on V and 0 bases on J, and the gene matches do not reach 4 bases of it. One collaborating source in Seattle enrolled patients while the patients were actively infected and followed the patients over time throughout the course of disease. Collaborating institutions collected whole blood in K2EDTA tubes following their own protocols. For TCRbeta analysis, collaborator samples were shipped as frozen whole blood, as isolated PBMCs, or as DNA extracted from either sample type. This clone was recorded once. The antigen this receptor binds is unknown. The input lacks base qualities; no much larger clone sits a single base away. TCRbeta CDR3 regions were amplified from genomic DNA by means of the immunoSEQ Assay, a bias-controlled multiplex PCR. Regarding the original processing steps: Within the assay, amplification of reference gene primers was used to estimate how many nucleated cells each sample contained. Sequence reads were collapsed and filtered to measure the absolute abundance of every unique TCRbeta CDR3 rearrangement. For each sample, productive Simpson clonality was calculated as the square root of Simpson's diversity index across productive rearrangements. TCRdb retrieved this table from immuneACCESS and kept in-frame rearrangements only. Not all clones are present; in checked studies, unresolved V genes account for under half, and no reason is known for the remainder. V, J and clone size reflect that table, while D and trimming were determined from the DNA. The sample table lists about 480,000 clones, roughly 87% of them with a count of one. 0.75% to 0.9% of the sample is taken by the ten largest.

This sequence originates from a man between 18 and 35 years old with COVID-19, enrolled during active disease. Recombination linked TRBV7-8 to TRBJ2-1, with 15 middle bases fitting TRBD2. Input material: peripheral blood. In nucleotides, the sequence is TGTGCCAGCAGCTCGGGACTAGCGGGGGGAAGCTCCTACAATGAGCAGTTCTTC. Translated, this is CASSSGLAGGSSYNEQFF. Beyond the CDR3, the reference TRBV7-8 and TRBJ2-1 genes provide the residues; the full variable domain reads: GAGVSQSPRYKVAKRGQDVALRCDPISGHVSLFWYQQALGQGPEFLTYFQNEAQLDKSGLPSDRFFAERPEGSVSTLKIQRTQQEDSAVYLCASSSGLAGGSSYNEQFFGPGTRLTVL.